Each of the 32 T cell receptor beta chains below was sequenced from the same sample in a study of blood T cells in healthy people across ages. PCR was performed a second time for roughly 6 to 12 cycles using a sample-barcoded 5' primer and a J-beta primer mix. A single record per CDR3 protein comes from TCRdb applying MiXCR to the 5' RACE reads. Here the sample spans about 1 million distinct CDR3 sequences, more than 35% being singletons. The sample consisted of blood. Every receptor here comes from a woman in her sixties in good health.

The table lists this clonotype with a few counts. The rearrangement joins TRBV12-3 or TRBV12-4 to TRBJ2-7, with D perhaps matching TRBD2 (6 bases). Trimming removed 1 base at V and 3 bases at J, with 13 bases between. There are 15 residues in the CDR3. The CDR3 nucleotides read TGTGCCAGCAGTTTAGTGGGGGGACCACTCTACGAGCAGTACTTC. This translates into CASSLVGGPLYEQYF.

CDR3 protein: CASRPRTGAYEQYF. The CDR3 nucleotides read TGCGCCAGCAGACCCAGGACAGGGGCCTACGAGCAGTACTTC. The chain combines TRBV5-1 with TRBJ2-7, with 9 bases identical to TRBD1. V lost 5 bases and J lost 2; bases outside the gene matches: 5. The germline V gene has CDR1 SGHRS and CDR2 YFSETQ. This CDR3 is built from 14 residues.

The rearrangement links TRBV2 to TRBJ2-1, with a weak D call TRBD2 (5 bases). This CDR3 comprises 15 residues. Germline V CDR1 and CDR2: SNHLY, FYNNEI. Trimming pared 2 bases from V and 1 base from J, leaving 9 bases between. DNA for the CDR3: TGTGCCAGCAGTGAACTAGCTGGGTCCTACAATGAGCAGTTCTTC. Its protein is CASSELAGSYNEQFF.

The chain carries TRBV20-1 and TRBJ2-3, with D tentatively TRBD1 or TRBD2 (6 bases each). Germline values: CDR1 DFQATT, CDR2 SNEGSKA (reference sequence). V gave up 2 bases and J gave up 6 bases, with 15 bases separating them. The CDR3 runs 14 residues. The CDR3 DNA is TGCAGTGCTAGATCCGAGGGGGGCATTGATACGCAGTATTTT. Translating gives CSARSEGGIDTQYF.

V is TRBV15 and J is TRBJ2-7; D is possibly TRBD2 (5 bases). V was shortened by 1 base and J by 2 bases, with 9 bases between the two germline ends. Per germline, CDR1 LNHNV and CDR2 YYDKDF (reference sequence). The CDR3 contains 14 residues. The CDR3 bases are TGTGCCACCAGCAGAGTAACGACTACCTACGAGCAGTACTTC. Protein sequence: CATSRVTTTYEQYF.

The V call is TRBV28, the J call TRBJ1-1; TRBD1 might be the D (6 bases). The V end lost 6 bases, the J end lost 6 bases, and 17 bases lay between the germline ends. CDR3 size: 14 residues. CDR1 and CDR2 (germline): MDHEN, SYDVKM. The CDR3 spells CASSPRGEIAEAFF. CDR3 in DNA: TGTGCCAGCAGCCCGAGGGGGGAGATAGCTGAAGCTTTCTTT. The variable domain in full, with the rest retrieved from reference TRBV28 and TRBJ1-1, is DVKVTQSSRYLVKRTGEKVFLECVQDMDHENMFWYRQDPGLGLRLIYFSYDVKMKEKGDIPEGYSVSREKKERFSLILESASTNQTSMYLCASSPRGEIAEAFFGQGTRLTVV.

The chain has TRBV10-1 and TRBJ2-1, with TRBD1 matching over 11 bases. The length of the CDR3 is 15 residues. V shed 0 bases, J shed 5 bases, and the junction held 0 bases outside the gene matches. Germline CDR1 and CDR2: WNHNN and SYGVQD (reference sequence). The CDR3 nucleotides are TGCGCCAGCAGTGAGTCGGGACAGGGGGACAATGAGCAGTTCTTC. Its protein product is CASSESGQGDNEQFF.

This clonotype has a handful of counts. The chain employs TRBV24-1 and TRBJ2-7, with D perhaps TRBD1 (6 bases). The CDR3 sequence is 16 residues long. Per germline, CDR1 KGHDR and CDR2 SFDVKD. The V and J ends lost 2 bases and 7 bases respectively, with 20 bases between them. CDR3 region: CATSDSTGNSRNEQYF. The CDR3 DNA follows: TGTGCCACCAGTGATTCAACAGGGAACAGTAGGAATGAGCAGTACTTC.

This chain links TRBV18 with TRBJ1-1, with D possibly matching TRBD1 (5 bases). Trimming removed 1 base from V and 8 bases from J, with 17 bases in between. CDR1 is KGHSH, CDR2 LQKENI, per germline. The CDR3 contains 15 residues. The CDR3: CASSPLNALGLEAFF. The CDR3 DNA reads TGTGCCAGCTCACCACTCAACGCCCTGGGGCTCGAAGCTTTCTTT.

The rearrangement links TRBV7-2 to TRBJ2-3; D may be TRBD2 (6 bases). Germline-derived CDR1 and CDR2 are SGHTA and FQGNSA. V was trimmed by 6 bases and J by 2 bases, leaving 15 bases between them. The CDR3 contains 15 residues. The CDR3 region is CASRPLAPNTDTQYF. CDR3 sequence (DNA): TGTGCCAGCAGACCACTAGCACCTAACACAGATACGCAGTATTTT.

This rearrangement joins TRBV20-1 to TRBJ2-7; 9 bases map to TRBD1. CDR1 is DFQATT, CDR2 SNEGSKA, per germline (reference sequence). V trimming: 7 bases; J trimming: 4 bases; junction bases outside the gene matches: 5. This CDR3 has 12 residues. In DNA form, the CDR3 reads TGCAGTGGACAGGGGGATGGGTACGAGCAGTACTTC. Protein sequence: CSGQGDGYEQYF.

The J gene is TRBJ2-3, the V gene TRBV10-3; 9 bases are shared with TRBD2. Trimming at V came to 6 bases and at J to 10 bases, leaving 11 bases not matched to a gene. CDR1 is ENHRY and CDR2 is SYGVKD in the germline V gene. This CDR3 is built from 14 residues. In nucleotides, the CDR3 is TGTGCCATCAGAGTTCAGGGGCGGGAGGGCGCGCAGTATTTT. Translation: CAIRVQGREGAQYF.

A single count supports this clonotype. The chain joins TRBV10-3 to TRBJ2-1; D is undetermined. Germline CDR1 and CDR2: ENHRY and SYGVKD. The CDR3 spans 12 residues. V lost 2 bases and J lost 6, with 5 bases in between. In DNA form, the CDR3 reads TGTGCCATCAGTGAGAGAACCAATGAGCAGTTCTTC. It specifies CAISERTNEQFF.

The chain joins TRBV10-3 to TRBJ2-7; a weak D match, TRBD1 (5 bases). CDR1 is ENHRY and CDR2 is SYGVKD in the germline V gene. The V end lost 3 bases, the J end lost 4 bases, and 13 bases lay between the germline ends. CDR3 size: 14 residues. CDR3 nucleotide sequence: TGTGCCATCAGTGAACCCACAGGCGATTACGAGCAGTACTTC. Protein: CAISEPTGDYEQYF.

The chain couples TRBV7-2 to TRBJ2-7, with TRBD2 identical over 10 bases. V lost 4 bases and J lost 6; bases outside the gene matches: 6. The V gene's germline CDR1 is SGHTA and CDR2 FQGNSA. This CDR3 contains 14 residues. The CDR3 DNA reads as TGTGCCAGCAGCTGGGGACTAGCGCTAACCGAGCAGTACTTC. Translated: CASSWGLALTEQYF.

The rearrangement links TRBV6-2 or TRBV6-3 to TRBJ2-7, with 12 bases aligning to TRBD2. Germline-derived CDR1 and CDR2 are MNHEY and SVGEGT. After removal of 4 bases from V and 4 bases from J, the junction contained 5 bases not matched to a gene. CDR3 length equals 15 residues. The chain's CDR3 is CASSFTSGRWYEQYF. The CDR3 bases are TGTGCCAGCAGTTTCACTAGCGGGAGGTGGTACGAGCAGTACTTC.

V gene TRBV29-1 combines with J gene TRBJ1-1; D unresolved. Germline loops: CDR1 SQVTM, CDR2 ANQGSEA. V lost 3 bases, J lost 2 bases, and 10 bases lay in between. This CDR3 region has 13 residues. The CDR3, as DNA: TGCAGCGTTGAGGCCAGCGTCAACACTGAAGCTTTCTTT. It codes for CSVEASVNTEAFF.

In DNA, the CDR3 is TGTGCCAGCAGTACAGGGGTTAATGAAAAACTGTTTTTT. Translation gives CASSTGVNEKLFF. The V call is TRBV9, the J call TRBJ1-4; the match to TRBD1 covers 7 bases. The J segment lost 4 bases and the V segment lost 5 bases, leaving 2 bases of the junction unmatched. The germline gives CDR1 SGDLS, CDR2 YYNGEE. The CDR3 is made up of 13 amino acids.

On this clonotype itself: This may be a read error: a much more frequent sequence differs by one nucleotide. This rearrangement joins TRBV6-1 to TRBJ2-3; D gene unclear. This CDR3 is built from 13 residues. V lost 8 bases, J lost 4 bases, and 13 bases lay in between. Germline CDR1 MNHNS, CDR2 SASEGT. The chain's CDR3 is CASADRAPDTQYF. DNA for the CDR3: TGTGCCAGCGCCGATCGGGCTCCAGATACGCAGTATTTT.

This clonotype has only a few counts. V and J are TRBV6-2 or TRBV6-3 and TRBJ2-5; D might be TRBD2 (6 bases). This CDR3 region has 14 residues. Trimming pared 7 bases from V and 3 bases from J, leaving 15 bases between. Per the germline V gene, CDR1 is MNHEY and CDR2 is SVGEGT. The CDR3 nucleotides read TGTGCCAGCACCGTCTCCGGGGGAAAAGAGACCCAGTACTTC. Amino acids: CASTVSGGKETQYF.

In its sample, this clonotype was seen a few times. V and J are TRBV18 and TRBJ2-7; TRBD2 aligns across 13 bases. The germline V gene encodes CDR1 KGHSH and CDR2 LQKENI. V shed 4 bases and J 2 bases; nucleotides not matched to a gene: 8. This CDR3 region has 17 residues. CDR3 sequence reads: CASSQGTSGNFPYEQYF. DNA of the CDR3: TGTGCCAGCTCACAGGGGACTAGCGGGAACTTCCCCTACGAGCAGTACTTC.

The chain joins TRBV3-1 to TRBJ2-1, with D possibly TRBD2 on 6 matching bases. CDR3 size: 15 residues. Per germline, CDR1 LGHDT and CDR2 YNNKEL (reference sequence). Trimming removed 6 bases at V and 9 bases at J, with 21 bases between. CDR3 coding DNA: TGTGCCAGCAGTCCCGGAGGGCCGTTAGACAGTGAGCAGTTCTTC. Amino acid sequence: CASSPGGPLDSEQFF.

The CDR3: CASSPQLNLLREQYF. In nucleotides, the CDR3 is TGCGCCAGCAGCCCCCAACTGAACCTCCTTAGAGAGCAGTACTTC. The chain joins TRBV4-1 to TRBJ2-4; no clear D gene. The CDR3 spans 15 residues. V lost 4 bases, J lost 13 bases, and 23 bases lay in between. Germline V gene sequence: CDR1 MGHRA, CDR2 YSYEKL.

This clonotype was recorded a few times. CDR3 sequence reads: CASSDGGEKLFF. The CDR3 bases are TGTGCCAGCAGTGATGGTGGGGAAAAACTGTTTTTT. This chain uses TRBV6-1 with TRBJ1-4; D is unclear. The germline V and J ends were trimmed by 3 bases and 8 bases, with 7 bases remaining between them. The CDR3 runs 12 residues. Germline values: CDR1 MNHNS, CDR2 SASEGT.

This chain links TRBV12-3 or TRBV12-4 with TRBJ2-7; tentatively, D is TRBD2 (5 bases). The CDR3 sequence is 13 residues long. V lost 3 bases and J 5 bases, leaving 11 bases between the germline ends. CDR3 in DNA: TGTGCCAGCAGTTTCCTAGCACCCCACGAGCAGTACTTC. It is translated as CASSFLAPHEQYF.

V is TRBV2 and J is TRBJ2-1; TRBD2 matches at 7 bases. The trim removed 6 bases at V and 7 bases at J, leaving 12 bases unmatched. Germline lookup yields CDR1 SNHLY and CDR2 FYNNEI. CDR3 size: 15 residues. In nucleotides, the CDR3 is TGTGCCAGCAGAGGACTAGTGGCTACTTCAAATGAGCAGTTCTTC. It specifies CASRGLVATSNEQFF. The full variable domain, with the rest looked up from reference TRBV2 and TRBJ2-1, is EPEVTQTPSHQVTQMGQEVILRCVPISNHLYFYWYRQILGQKVEFLVSFYNNEISEKSEIFDDQFSVERPDGSNFTLKIRSTKLEDSAMYFCASRGLVATSNEQFFGPGTRLTVL.

This clonotype showed up just a few times. The chain has TRBV6-2 or TRBV6-3 and TRBJ2-3; maybe TRBD2 (6 bases). In germline, CDR1 is MNHEY, CDR2 SVGEGT. Trimming shortened V by 5 bases and J by 2 bases, and 20 bases separated the two germline ends. The CDR3 sequence is 17 residues long. CDR3 DNA: TGTGCCAGCAGTCCCCTTCAGCGGGTGTCGGTCACAGATACGCAGTATTTT. The encoded protein is CASSPLQRVSVTDTQYF.

This sequence joins TRBV12-3 or TRBV12-4 and TRBJ1-2; D call uncertain. With 3 bases removed from V and 2 bases from J, the gap between germline ends came to 7 bases. The CDR3 length is 13 residues. The CDR3, as DNA: TGTGCCAGCAGTTTGTTACAGAACTATGGCTACACCTTC. It codes for CASSLLQNYGYTF.

This clonotype was picked up a small number of times. The rearrangement joins TRBV20-1 to TRBJ2-1, with D tentatively TRBD1 (6 bases). Germline CDR1 and CDR2: DFQATT and SNEGSKA (reference sequence). Trimming cost V 5 bases and J 4 bases, with 18 bases left between them. The CDR3 runs to 15 residues. The CDR3 sequence: CSAEPGAPNYNEQFF. The CDR3, as DNA: TGCAGTGCTGAACCAGGGGCCCCTAATTACAATGAGCAGTTCTTC.

J is TRBJ2-5 and V is TRBV28; 8 bases agree with TRBD1. The end of the DNA is better explained by TRBJ2-7, so the J call may be wrong. Germline V CDR1 and CDR2: MDHEN, SYDVKM. This CDR3 region has 15 residues. CDR3 sequence (DNA): TGTGCCAGCAGTCCGGACAGGGCCAGACTAAGCGAGCAGTACTTC. It yields the protein CASSPDRARLSEQYF.

This rearrangement joins TRBV7-9 to TRBJ2-5; D is undetermined. CDR3 length: 14 amino acids. CDR1 and CDR2 (germline): SEHNR, FQNEAQ (reference sequence). Trimming removed 5 bases from V and 4 bases from J, with 14 bases in between. For the CDR3, the DNA is TGTGCCAGCAGCCCAGTCCTGGCAGGAGAGACCCAGTACTTC. It is translated as CASSPVLAGETQYF.

This chain uses TRBV10-3 with TRBJ1-6; 10 positions agree with TRBD1. Trimming at V came to 10 bases and at J to 7 bases, leaving 7 bases not matched to a gene. Germline values: CDR1 ENHRY, CDR2 SYGVKD. CDR3 length equals 14 residues. The CDR3 here is CATSGQGRNSPLHF. As DNA, the CDR3 is TGTGCCACCTCGGGACAGGGGAGAAATTCACCCCTCCACTTT.